The sequence of this T cell receptor beta chain was determined in a study of T cells in Graves' hyperthyroidism and ophthalmopathy. RNA transcripts yielded amplified TCR beta CDR3 regions. Researchers ran a first-round RT-PCR on the TCR CDR3 using the HTBI primer set. In TCRdb, the multiplex PCR reads were re-called with MiXCR into one record per CDR3 protein. This table has just under 750,000 distinct CDR3 sequences, over 35% appearing once. This clonotype was seen repeatedly, ten times or more. The germline CDR1 and CDR2 sequences are LNHDA and SQIVND (reference sequence). The CDR3 length is 13 residues. V was clipped by 9 bases and J by 4 bases; unmatched bases: 8.

The origin of this receptor is a middle-aged woman with Graves' hyperthyroidism. Sequenced: blood. V usage is TRBV19 and J usage is TRBJ1-1; TRBD1 matches at 7 bases. This CDR3 reads CASSPGGATEAFF. The CDR3 region has the DNA TGTGCCAGCAGCCCAGGGGGGGCCACTGAAGCTTTCTTT.